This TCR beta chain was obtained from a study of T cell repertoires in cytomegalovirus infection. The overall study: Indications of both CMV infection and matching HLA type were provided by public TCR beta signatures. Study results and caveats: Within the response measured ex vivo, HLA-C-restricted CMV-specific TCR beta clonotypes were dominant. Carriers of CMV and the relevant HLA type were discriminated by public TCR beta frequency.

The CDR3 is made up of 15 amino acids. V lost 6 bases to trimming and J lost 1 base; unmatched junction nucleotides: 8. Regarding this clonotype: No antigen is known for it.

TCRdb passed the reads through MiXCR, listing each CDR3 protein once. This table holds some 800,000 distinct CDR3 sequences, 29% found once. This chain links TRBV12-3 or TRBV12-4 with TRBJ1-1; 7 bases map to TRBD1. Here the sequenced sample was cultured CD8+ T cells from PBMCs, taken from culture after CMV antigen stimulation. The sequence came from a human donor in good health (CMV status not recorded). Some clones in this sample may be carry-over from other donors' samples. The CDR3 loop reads CASRLQGPGNTEAFF. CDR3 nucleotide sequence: TGTGCCAGCAGACTACAGGGGCCAGGGAACACTGAAGCTTTCTTT.